This section outlines one T cell receptor beta chain sequence together with its context. This entry belongs to a study of T-cell memory formation after mild COVID-19. TCRdb called the 5' RACE reads again in MiXCR, with one record for every CDR3 protein. The repertoire holds some 190,000 distinct CDR3 sequences, with more than 15% as singletons. Germline V gene sequence: CDR1 SGHRS, CDR2 YFSETQ. The CDR3 is 14 amino acids. Trimming at V came to 5 bases and at J to 4 bases, leaving 6 bases not matched to a gene. The sequence was collected from an adult woman who had mild COVID-19 (a few samples of this study predate the infection). Cell type and time point are not known. The source material was PBMCs or a T cell subset sorted from them (not recorded which). The chain joins TRBV5-1 to TRBJ2-3, with 8 bases aligning to TRBD2. The CDR3: CASRRGARADTQYF. The CDR3 coding sequence is TGCGCCAGCAGGCGGGGGGCGAGGGCAGATACGCAGTATTTT.